The TCR beta chain described here comes from a study of T cell repertoires in cytomegalovirus infection. Comment on this clonotype: Its cognate antigen is unknown.

Via MiXCR, TCRdb re-called the reads, giving one row per CDR3 protein. The sample shows 310,000 or so distinct CDR3 sequences, just under 25% of them seen only once. The V gene lost 5 bases and the J gene lost 8 bases, with 16 bases spanning the gap. CDR3 length: 14 residues. This sample comprised cultured PBMCs, obtained from culture after CMV antigen stimulation. This chain connects TRBV12-3 or TRBV12-4 to TRBJ2-1; D gene uncertain. The sequence came from a human donor in good health (CMV status not recorded). Some clones in this sample may be carry-over from other donors' samples. CDR3 sequence reads: CASSPGSLLDEQFF. The CDR3 nucleotides read TGTGCCAGCAGTCCCGGGTCCCTTTTGGATGAGCAGTTCTTC.